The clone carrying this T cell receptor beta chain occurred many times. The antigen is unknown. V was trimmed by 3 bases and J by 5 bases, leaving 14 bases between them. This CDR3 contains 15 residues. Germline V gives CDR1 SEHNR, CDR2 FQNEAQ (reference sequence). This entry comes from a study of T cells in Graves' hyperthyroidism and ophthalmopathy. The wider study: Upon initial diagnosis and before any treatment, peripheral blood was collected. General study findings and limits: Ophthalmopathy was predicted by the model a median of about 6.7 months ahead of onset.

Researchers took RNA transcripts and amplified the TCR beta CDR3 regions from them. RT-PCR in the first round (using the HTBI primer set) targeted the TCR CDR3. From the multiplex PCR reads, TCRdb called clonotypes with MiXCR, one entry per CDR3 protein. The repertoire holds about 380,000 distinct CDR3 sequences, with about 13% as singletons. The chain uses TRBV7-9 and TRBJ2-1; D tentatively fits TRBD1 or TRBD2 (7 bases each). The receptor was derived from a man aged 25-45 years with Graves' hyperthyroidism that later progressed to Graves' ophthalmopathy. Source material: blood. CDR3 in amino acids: CASSLGGTADNEQFF. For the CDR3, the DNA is TGTGCCAGCAGCTTGGGGGGGACAGCTGACAATGAGCAGTTCTTC.